The 22 T cell receptor beta chains presented below share a single source sample, sequenced in a study of T cells expressing NK-cell markers. Reanalyzing the 5' RACE reads, TCRdb keeps one entry per CDR3 protein, without DNA. This table lists 300,000 to 450,000 distinct CDR3 sequences. The sample was blood T cells: a sorted CD56 or NKG2C T cell subset, CD4+ or CD8+ T cells, or bulk PBMC T cells (not recorded which). The receptors stem from a man aged 18-70 years in good health.

The V call is TRBV20-1, the J call TRBJ2-2; TCRdb's D gene call, TRBD2, goes unchecked for lack of DNA. The CDR3 extends over 17 amino acids. CDR1 DFQATT and CDR2 SNEGSKA come from the germline V gene (reference sequence). The CDR3: CSARTSGGAVDTGELFF.

This chain joins TRBV20-1 and TRBJ2-3; TCRdb outputs TRBD1, but without DNA this stays unchecked. The CDR3 spans 12 residues. Germline V gives CDR1 DFQATT, CDR2 SNEGSKA (reference sequence). This CDR3 reads CSAKGTTDTQYF.

The chain uses TRBV5-4 and TRBJ2-1. The CDR3 consists of 12 residues. The V gene's germline CDR1 is SGHNT and CDR2 YYREEE (reference sequence). The CDR3 reads CASSLDWGEQFF.

The CDR3 here is CASRPQEYYGYTF. This chain connects TRBV6-2 or TRBV6-3 to TRBJ1-2; TCRdb's D gene call, TRBD1, goes unchecked for lack of DNA. The CDR3 contains 13 residues. Germline CDR1 is MNHEY and CDR2 is SVGEGT.

This chain connects TRBV28 to TRBJ2-5; the TCRdb call, TRBD1, lacks DNA for checking. This CDR3 spans 12 amino acids. Germline V CDR1 and CDR2: MDHEN, SYDVKM. Here the CDR3 reads CASPGGQETQYF.

The chain couples TRBV12-3 or TRBV12-4 to TRBJ2-3; TCRdb proposes TRBD2, but this gene call is untestable without DNA. The CDR3 covers 16 residues. The CDR3 protein is CASSLGLAGGLDTQYF.

V and J are TRBV9 and TRBJ2-2; TCRdb outputs TRBD1, but without DNA this stays unchecked. This CDR3 comprises 14 residues. Germline CDR1 and CDR2: SGDLS and YYNGEE. The CDR3 spells CASSGDSNTGELFF.

V usage is TRBV15 and J usage is TRBJ2-3; TCRdb indicates TRBD2, and absent DNA this call remains unverified. The CDR3 spans 16 residues. Germline V gene data show CDR1 as LNHNV and CDR2 as YYDKDF (reference sequence). The CDR3 here is CATSRQSGGATDTQYF. The full variable domain, completed using reference TRBV15 and TRBJ2-3, is DAMVIQNPRYQVTQFGKPVTLSCSQTLNHNVMYWYQQKSSQAPKLLFHYYDKDFNNEADTPDNFQSRRPNTSFCFLDIRSPGLGDTAMYLCATSRQSGGATDTQYFGPGTRLTVL.

The genes are TRBV25-1 and TRBJ1-1. This CDR3 region has 14 residues. Germline V lookup: CDR1 MGHDK, CDR2 SYGVNS. The CDR3 spells CASRGPLGNTEAFF. Looking up the rest from reference TRBV25-1 and TRBJ1-1 gives the full variable domain: EADIYQTPRYLVIGTGKKITLECSQTMGHDKMYWYQQDPGMELHLIHYSYGVNSTEKGDLSSESTVSRIRTEHFPLTLESARPSHTSQYLCASRGPLGNTEAFFGQGTRLTVV.

The chain couples TRBV11-2 to TRBJ2-7; TCRdb names TRBD2, which stays unverified in the absence of DNA. Germline CDR1 SGHAT, CDR2 FQNNGV. The CDR3 consists of 18 residues. This chain's CDR3 is CASSVRNIAGGPSYEQYF.

The chain recombines TRBV7-9 with TRBJ2-3. This CDR3 contains 13 residues. The germline V gene has CDR1 SEHNR and CDR2 FQNEAQ (reference sequence). The CDR3 spells CASSLYGADTQYF.

The chain employs TRBV7-9 and TRBJ2-7. The germline CDR1 and CDR2 sequences are SEHNR and FQNEAQ (reference sequence). The CDR3 totals 13 residues. The CDR3 spells CASMGYPSYEQYF.

The chain joins TRBV7-3 to TRBJ2-2; TCRdb calls TRBD2, which cannot be checked without DNA. CDR3 length: 17 amino acids. Per germline, CDR1 SGHTA and CDR2 FQGTGA. The CDR3: CASSFGPSGGATGELFF.

The rearrangement uses TRBV5-6 and TRBJ2-1; the D gene TCRdb calls, TRBD2, cannot be checked with no DNA. The CDR3 has 14 amino acids. Germline V lookup: CDR1 SGHDT, CDR2 YYEEEE. The CDR3 loop is CASSPAGFEDEQFF. The full variable domain, in which reference TRBV5-6 and TRBJ2-1 provide the parts outside the CDR3, is DAGVTQSPTHLIKTRGQQVTLRCSPKSGHDTVSWYQQALGQGPQFIFQYYEEEERQRGNFPDRFSGHQFPNYSSELNVNALLLGDSALYLCASSPAGFEDEQFFGPGTRLTVL.

The V call is TRBV6-2 or TRBV6-3, the J call TRBJ1-1. Germline V CDR1 and CDR2: MNHEY, SVGEGT. The CDR3 is 14 residues long. CDR3 sequence reads: CASSSQSFATEAFF.

The chain joins TRBV3-1 to TRBJ2-7; no DNA is available, so the TRBD1 call from TCRdb remains unchecked. Germline lookup yields CDR1 LGHDT and CDR2 YNNKEL (reference sequence). The CDR3 contains 13 residues. The chain's CDR3 is CASSGGLMVEQYF.

The rearrangement uses TRBV6-1 and TRBJ2-3; TCRdb selects TRBD1, and the lack of DNA leaves this call unchecked. Germline V gene sequence: CDR1 MNHNS, CDR2 SASEGT. The CDR3 runs 15 residues. CDR3 region: CASRRGGGLPDTQYF.

This chain links TRBV12-3 or TRBV12-4 with TRBJ1-4; absent DNA, TCRdb's TRBD1 call cannot be checked. The CDR3 sequence is 14 residues long. The CDR3 loop is CASSRAGGIEKLFF.

The V gene is TRBV4-1, the J gene TRBJ2-3; there is no DNA to check the TCRdb D call of TRBD2. Germline lookup yields CDR1 MGHRA and CDR2 YSYEKL. This CDR3 region has 16 residues. The CDR3 spells CASSQVSAGVTDTQYF.

The chain employs TRBV7-2 and TRBJ2-7. CDR1 and CDR2 (germline): SGHTA, FQGNSA. The CDR3 contains 13 residues. The CDR3 here is CASSLGRSYEQYF.

The V gene is TRBV12-3 or TRBV12-4, the J gene TRBJ2-1; TCRdb's D gene call, TRBD1, goes unchecked for lack of DNA. The CDR3 extends over 16 amino acids. CDR3 region: CASTSSGASSYNEQFF.

The chain recombines TRBV7-2 with TRBJ2-5; the D call from TCRdb, TRBD1, cannot be confirmed without DNA. The germline V gene has CDR1 SGHTA and CDR2 FQGNSA. This CDR3 contains 17 residues. The CDR3 loop is CASSWGQGGLDQETQYF.